This T cell receptor beta chain is drawn from a study of T-cell reconstitution after alpha-beta-depleted transplantation in children. There are 17 residues in the CDR3. Germline V CDR1 and CDR2: SQVTM, ANQGSEA. The V and J ends lost 1 base and 7 bases, in that order; junction bases with no gene match: 16. General observations from the study: The study reportedly traced alpha-beta T cells about two months after transplant to several hundred expanded graft clones. Diversity of TCRbeta at day 60 was high in some patients, arising from surviving recipient T cells and thymic progenitors.

Unique molecular identifiers were incorporated during preparation of the TCRbeta library. TCRdb reprocessed the PCR reads via MiXCR and lists one record per CDR3 protein. This sample carries more than 200,000 distinct CDR3 sequences, more than 15% of them seen once, and the ten largest clones take about 45%. Notes on this clonotype: Antigen: not known.

The receptor's source is a male patient under 10 years old who had a stem cell transplant for acute lymphoblastic leukemia, so the T cells may come from the graft donor. The chain employs TRBV29-1 and TRBJ2-1; 7 nucleotides align to TRBD2. Material: PBMCs, mostly from graft donor cells, obtained 360 days after TCRalphabeta/CD19-depleted stem cell transplant. CDR3 in amino acids: CSVEGSRERDKGNEQFF. The DNA for the CDR3 is TGCAGCGTTGAAGGGAGTAGGGAGCGGGATAAGGGTAATGAGCAGTTCTTC.